One and the same sample provided the 15 T cell receptor beta chains below, sequenced in a study of blood T cells in healthy people across ages. Using a J-beta primer mix together with a sample-barcoded 5' primer, a second PCR was run for about 7 to 12 cycles. TCRdb processed the 5' RACE reads anew with MiXCR; each CDR3 protein has one entry. The repertoire holds approximately 730,000 distinct CDR3 sequences, approximately 53% seen once, with 40% to 50% in the top ten. Sequencing used blood. The receptors shown here come from a man older than 75 in good health.

V and J are TRBV11-2 and TRBJ2-1, with TRBD2 identical over 8 bases. The better agreement between TRBJ2-7 and the DNA end casts doubt on the J call. The CDR3 runs 21 residues. Germline lookup yields CDR1 SGHAT and CDR2 FQNNGV. For the CDR3, the DNA is TGTGCCAGCAGCTTAGAGTCCCCGGGACTAGTGGGAGTTGGTTCCTACAATGAGCAGTACTTC. Translated: CASSLESPGLVGVGSYNEQYF.

The rearrangement joins TRBV6-5 to TRBJ1-2; D possibly corresponds to TRBD1 (6 bases). Trimming stripped 6 bases from V and 4 bases from J, with 21 bases between. Germline CDR1 is MNHEY and CDR2 is SVGAGI. The length of the CDR3 is 16 residues. The CDR3 region has the DNA TGTGCCAGCAGCTCGGACAGAATCGGGAGCGGCTATGGCTACACCTTC. Its translation is CASSSDRIGSGYGYTF.

V gene TRBV29-1 combines with J gene TRBJ2-7; D perhaps matches TRBD2 (6 bases). Germline V CDR1 and CDR2: SQVTM, ANQGSEA. Between the trimmed V and J ends, which lost 5 bases and 6 bases, there was a span of 14 bases. The CDR3 sequence is 12 residues long. The CDR3 region has the DNA TGCAGCGTTACCGGGACTGCTTTCGAGCAGTACTTC. Encoded protein: CSVTGTAFEQYF.

The chain has TRBV10-3 and TRBJ2-5; 7 bases line up with TRBD2. With 9 bases clipped from V and 7 bases from J, the junction kept 14 bases outside the gene matches. Looked up from germline, CDR1 is ENHRY and CDR2 is SYGVKD. The CDR3 runs to 14 residues. CDR3 DNA sequence: TGTGCCATATCGACCGGACTAGTATCGGGGACCCAGTACTTC. The encoded protein is CAISTGLVSGTQYF.

The rearrangement uses TRBV12-3 or TRBV12-4 and TRBJ2-3; D might be TRBD2 (6 bases). The CDR3 runs 12 residues. The germline V and J ends were trimmed by 2 bases and 14 bases, with 14 bases remaining between them. CDR3 nucleotides: TGTGCCAGCAGTTTACGGCGGGGATACGCGTATTTT. Its protein is CASSLRRGYAYF.

The gene calls are TRBV4-1 and TRBJ2-5; D unresolved. With the DNA end fitting TRBJ2-7 better, the J assignment may be wrong. The CDR3 runs to 14 residues. Germline assignment: CDR1 MGHRA and CDR2 YSYEKL. The CDR3 loop reads CASSQVLASYEQYF. CDR3 bases: TGCGCCAGCAGCCAAGTTTTAGCCTCCTACGAGCAGTACTTC.

The chain joins TRBV18 to TRBJ1-5; 8 nucleotides agree with TRBD1. Trimming removed 6 bases from V and 5 bases from J; junction bases left unmatched: 9. Germline CDR1 and CDR2: KGHSH and LQKENI. The CDR3 loop spans 15 amino acids. The CDR3 region has the DNA TGTGCCAGCTCCCAAGGGACAGGTTGGGATCAGCCCCAGCATTTT. The encoded protein is CASSQGTGWDQPQHF. Variable domain in full (rest from reference TRBV18 and TRBJ1-5): NAGVMQNPRHLVRRRGQEARLRCSPMKGHSHVYWYRQLPEEGLKFMVYLQKENIIDESGMPKERFSAEFPKEGPSILRIQQVVRGDSAAYFCASSQGTGWDQPQHFGDGTRLSIL.

The J gene is TRBJ2-7, the V gene TRBV6-1; 10 bases fit TRBD2. J lost 0 bases, V lost 5 bases, and 4 bases had no gene match. Germline CDR1 reads MNHNS; CDR2 reads SASEGT. The CDR3 runs 15 residues. CDR3 loop: CASSPLAGDSYEQYF. The CDR3 DNA follows: TGTGCCAGCAGTCCCCTAGCGGGAGACTCCTACGAGCAGTACTTC.

CDR3 in amino acids: CSAPDRNQETQYF. The CDR3 DNA sequence: TGCAGTGCTCCCGACAGGAACCAAGAGACCCAGTACTTC. V and J are TRBV20-1 and TRBJ2-5; D is perhaps TRBD1 (6 bases). Germline V CDR1 and CDR2: DFQATT, SNEGSKA (reference sequence). The CDR3 is 13 residues long. V lost 5 bases to trimming and J lost 0 bases, with 10 bases between them.

This sequence joins TRBV2 and TRBJ1-2; D uncertain. V was trimmed by 5 bases and J by 1 base, leaving 11 bases between them. Per germline, CDR1 SNHLY and CDR2 FYNNEI. The CDR3 has 14 residues. In DNA form, the CDR3 reads TGTGCCAGCAGTCTCCCTGGGATTAACTATGGCTACACCTTC. It translates to CASSLPGINYGYTF. Combining the CDR3 with reference TRBV2 and TRBJ1-2 gives the whole variable domain EPEVTQTPSHQVTQMGQEVILRCVPISNHLYFYWYRQILGQKVEFLVSFYNNEISEKSEIFDDQFSVERPDGSNFTLKIRSTKLEDSAMYFCASSLPGINYGYTFGSGTRLTVV.

In its sample, this clonotype was seen a few times. The chain recombines TRBV20-1 with TRBJ2-7; D is unclear. The CDR3 loop spans 13 amino acids. V lost 7 bases, J lost 1 base, and 14 bases lay in between. Germline-derived CDR1 and CDR2 are DFQATT and SNEGSKA (reference sequence). The CDR3 loop reads CSERRQPSYEQYF. CDR3 in DNA: TGCAGTGAGCGACGCCAACCTTCCTACGAGCAGTACTTC.

The rearrangement uses TRBV5-1 and TRBJ2-5, with D possibly being TRBD2 (6 bases). The CDR3 spans 14 residues. Deletions cut 4 bases from V and 0 bases from J, with 10 bases between. CDR1 SGHRS and CDR2 YFSETQ come from the germline V gene. This CDR3 is CASSDRTNQETQYF. As DNA, the CDR3 is TGCGCCAGCAGCGACCGGACTAACCAAGAGACCCAGTACTTC.

CDR3 coding DNA: TGCGCCAGCAGCCCCCTACACCTTAAATTCACAGATACGCAGTATTTT. It translates to CASSPLHLKFTDTQYF. The rearrangement joins TRBV5-1 to TRBJ2-3; D is unresolved. Trimming left V 4 bases short and J 2 bases short, with 17 bases between. This CDR3 is 16 amino acids long. CDR1 and CDR2 from the germline V gene are SGHRS and YFSETQ. Drawing the rest from reference TRBV5-1 and TRBJ2-3, the complete variable domain is KAGVTQTPRYLIKTRGQQVTLSCSPISGHRSVSWYQQTPGQGLQFLFEYFSETQRNKGNFPGRFSGRQFSNSRSEMNVSTLELGDSALYLCASSPLHLKFTDTQYFGPGTRLTVL.

This chain joins TRBV5-4 and TRBJ1-6; D is undetermined. Germline assignment: CDR1 SGHNT and CDR2 YYREEE (reference sequence). The CDR3 extends over 16 amino acids. V gave up 0 bases and J gave up 0 bases, with 7 bases separating them. The DNA for the CDR3 is TGTGCCAGCAGCTTGGACCAGAGCTCCTATAATTCACCCCTCCACTTT. Translation: CASSLDQSSYNSPLHF.

The chain links TRBV2 to TRBJ2-5; 7 bases line up with TRBD2. This CDR3 spans 15 amino acids. The germline CDR1 and CDR2 sequences are SNHLY and FYNNEI. The ends lost 7 bases at V and 0 bases at J; junction bases unmatched: 8. The DNA of the CDR3 is TGTGCCAGCACCTCTAGCGGATTGTACCAAGAGACCCAGTACTTC. Translating gives CASTSSGLYQETQYF.